This T cell receptor (beta chain) originates from a study of patients and donors after allogeneic stem cell transplantation. From germline, CDR1 is KGHSH and CDR2 LQKENI. V was shortened by 2 bases and J by 1 base, with 6 bases between the two germline ends. CDR3 size: 14 residues. TCRdb ran MiXCR on the RT-PCR reads and lists one entry per CDR3 protein. This repertoire shows about 960,000 distinct CDR3 sequences, approximately 19% found once; its top ten account for under 6.5%. Sequencing used blood, either unsorted or a sorted T cell fraction (not recorded which). The V and J genes are TRBV18 and TRBJ2-1, with a tentative D call TRBD2 (5 bases). The TCR comes from a human donor who was either an allogeneic HSCT recipient or a stem cell or donor lymphocyte infusion donor (not recorded which). It is not recorded whose cells these are; they may come from a transplant donor. In DNA form, the CDR3 reads TGTGCCAGCTCACCAGGGGAGTCCTACAATGAGCAGTTCTTC. Its translation: CASSPGESYNEQFF.